The 28 T cell receptor beta chains below come from one sample, sequenced in a study of OX40 agonist ivuxolimab in advanced cancers. The method was immunoSEQ multiplex PCR; TCRdb's version includes in-frame clones alone and lacks a portion of them. The table records about 82,000 clones, about 91% of them present only once. The source was CD4+ or CD8+ T cells sorted from blood, collected in a trial of the OX40 agonist ivuxolimab. The receptors were sampled from an adult with an advanced solid tumor such as melanoma, head and neck, liver or kidney cancer.

This clone was seen only once. The genes are TRBV6-6 and TRBJ2-7; either TRBD1 or TRBD2 may supply D (5 bases each). With 6 bases removed from V and 2 bases from J, the gap between germline ends came to 14 bases. Germline CDR1 MNHNY, CDR2 SVGAGI (reference sequence). There are 14 residues in the CDR3. The CDR3 DNA sequence: TGTGCCAGCAGCCCCGGGACGCCTGCCTACGAGCAGTACTTC. This gives the protein CASSPGTPAYEQYF.

CDR3 region: CASSLTGLGNEQFF. DNA for the CDR3: TGTGCCAGCAGCCTAACGGGACTAGGCAATGAGCAGTTCTTC. The chain links TRBV7-8 to TRBJ2-1, with 8 bases lining up with TRBD2. Looked up from germline, CDR1 is SGHVS and CDR2 is FQNEAQ. V was pared by 5 bases and J by 6 bases, with 6 bases of the junction left unmatched. The CDR3 consists of 14 residues. The full variable domain, rest sourced from reference TRBV7-8 and TRBJ2-1, is GAGVSQSPRYKVAKRGQDVALRCDPISGHVSLFWYQQALGQGPEFLTYFQNEAQLDKSGLPSDRFFAERPEGSVSTLKIQRTQQEDSAVYLCASSLTGLGNEQFFGPGTRLTVL.

This chain joins TRBV19 and TRBJ1-5; D remains ambiguous. The CDR3 loop spans 16 amino acids. Between the trimmed V and J ends, which lost 4 bases and 2 bases, there was a span of 15 bases. The germline gives CDR1 LNHDA, CDR2 SQIVND (reference sequence). DNA of the CDR3: TGTGCCAGTAGTAGTGGGGAGGCATCGGGCAATCAGCCCCAGCATTTT. It specifies CASSSGEASGNQPQHF. The full variable domain, rest sourced from reference TRBV19 and TRBJ1-5, is DGGITQSPKYLFRKEGQNVTLSCEQNLNHDAMYWYRQDPGQGLRLIYYSQIVNDFQKGDIAEGYSVSREKKESFPLTVTSAQKNPTAFYLCASSSGEASGNQPQHFGDGTRLSIL.

The V gene is TRBV6-4, the J gene TRBJ2-1, with 9 positions matching TRBD2. The germline V gene encodes CDR1 MRHNA and CDR2 SNTAGT. Trimming took 6 bases from V and 9 from J; bases not matched to a gene: 12. The CDR3 length is 15 residues. The CDR3 loop reads CASSQGVAGVSEQFF. The CDR3, as DNA: TGTGCCAGCAGCCAAGGGGTAGCGGGAGTGAGTGAGCAGTTCTTC.

The chain joins TRBV5-5 to TRBJ1-2; 7 bases match TRBD1. CDR3 length: 15 amino acids. CDR1 SGHKS and CDR2 YYEKEE come from the germline V gene (reference sequence). J was trimmed by 5 bases and V by 1 base; bases with no gene match: 8. CDR3 nucleotide sequence: TGTGCCAGCAGCTTGTGGCAGGGGGTTGGTTATGGCTACACCTTC. The encoded protein is CASSLWQGVGYGYTF.

This chain links TRBV29-1 with TRBJ1-2, with D tentatively TRBD1 (5 bases). Germline loops: CDR1 SQVTM, CDR2 ANQGSEA. This CDR3 is 11 amino acids long. V lost 7 bases to trimming and J lost 8 bases, with 14 bases between them. CDR3 in DNA: TGCAGCGCAACAGGTTCCTGGGGCTACACCTTC. Amino acids: CSATGSWGYTF. Full variable domain (remainder filled in from reference TRBV29-1 and TRBJ1-2): SAVISQKPSRDICQRGTSLTIQCQVDSQVTMMFWYRQQPGQSLTLIATANQGSEATYESGFVIDKFPISRPNLTFSTLTVSNMSPEDSSIYLCSATGSWGYTFGSGTRLTVV.

J is TRBJ2-1 and V is TRBV7-8, with 12 bases fitting TRBD2. The CDR3 is made up of 13 amino acids. Germline CDR1 reads SGHVS; CDR2 reads FQNEAQ. Trimming cost V 5 bases and J 10 bases; bases outside gene matches: 3. CDR3 sequence: CASSTGLAGEQFF. The CDR3 nucleotides read TGTGCCAGCAGCACCGGACTAGCGGGAGAGCAGTTCTTC.

J is TRBJ2-2 and V is TRBV4-3; TRBD2 matches at 8 bases. This CDR3 has 16 residues. Per the germline V gene, CDR1 is LGHNA and CDR2 is YSLEER. Trimming at V came to 0 bases and at J to 4 bases, leaving 4 bases not matched to a gene. CDR3 in amino acids: CASSQDFGRATGELFF. Here the CDR3 DNA reads TGCGCCAGCAGCCAAGATTTCGGGAGGGCCACCGGGGAGCTGTTTTTT.

V usage is TRBV7-8 and J usage is TRBJ2-2, with 7 nucleotides matching TRBD2. Germline assignment: CDR1 SGHVS and CDR2 FQNEAQ. The CDR3 spans 15 residues. Trimming cost V 5 bases and J 0 bases; bases outside gene matches: 3. The CDR3 sequence: CASSVGLPNTGELFF. The DNA of the CDR3 is TGTGCCAGCAGCGTGGGACTACCGAACACCGGGGAGCTGTTTTTT.

The chain couples TRBV27 to TRBJ2-1, with 11 bases that match TRBD2. V trimming: 6 bases; J trimming: 2 bases; junction bases outside the gene matches: 3. CDR1 and CDR2 from the germline V gene are MNHEY and SMNVEV (reference sequence). The CDR3 consists of 15 residues. As DNA, the CDR3 is TGTGCCAGCAGCTTAGCGGGAGGGCCCTACAATGAGCAGTTCTTC. It encodes CASSLAGGPYNEQFF.

The chain uses TRBV27 and TRBJ2-1, with TRBD2 identical over 10 bases. V shed 2 bases and J 2 bases; nucleotides not matched to a gene: 12. The CDR3 consists of 19 residues. The germline CDR1 and CDR2 sequences are MNHEY and SMNVEV (reference sequence). The CDR3, as DNA: TGTGCCAGCAGTTTAGGATCCGGAAAAGCGGGAGGGACCTACAATGAGCAGTTCTTC. This translates into CASSLGSGKAGGTYNEQFF.

This clone was observed a handful of times. The chain links TRBV6-6 to TRBJ1-2; no definite D call. This CDR3 is built from 12 residues. The V gene's germline CDR1 is MNHNY and CDR2 SVGAGI (reference sequence). V lost 6 bases and J lost 6, with 11 bases in between. The CDR3 DNA is TGTGCCAGCAGAATTCCTGGAGATGGCTACACCTTC. It specifies CASRIPGDGYTF.

This sequence joins TRBV7-6 and TRBJ1-5; D remains ambiguous. This CDR3 contains 13 residues. Germline CDR1 and CDR2: SGHVS and FNYEAQ. The V end was cut by 5 bases, the J end by 4 bases, with 9 bases between. The CDR3 bases are TGTGCCAGCAGCCGAGATTATAATCAGCCCCAGCATTTT. Translated: CASSRDYNQPQHF. Supplemented by reference TRBV7-6 and TRBJ1-5, the full variable domain reads GAGVSQSPRYKVTKRGQDVALRCDPISGHVSLYWYRQALGQGPEFLTYFNYEAQQDKSGLPNDRFSAERPEGSISTLTIQRTEQRDSAMYRCASSRDYNQPQHFGDGTRLSIL.

The chain is built from TRBV7-2 and TRBJ2-3, with D perhaps TRBD1 (5 bases). The CDR3 runs 14 residues. Germline-derived CDR1 and CDR2 are SGHTA and FQGNSA. V was trimmed by 3 bases and J by 4 bases, leaving 11 bases between them. The DNA of the CDR3 is TGTGCCAGCAGCTTTAAATCAGGGCCAGATACGCAGTATTTT. It encodes CASSFKSGPDTQYF.

Only one count was recorded for this clone. The chain employs TRBV28 and TRBJ2-3, with 10 bases fitting TRBD2. Germline V gives CDR1 MDHEN, CDR2 SYDVKM. This CDR3 comprises 17 residues. V shed 3 bases and J 8 bases; nucleotides not matched to a gene: 14. In DNA, the CDR3 is TGTGCCAGCAGTTTGGTTCCTAGCGGGAGTGCACGGGGTACGCAGTATTTT. Its protein product is CASSLVPSGSARGTQYF.

The chain recombines TRBV19 with TRBJ2-3, with D uncertain. The V gene's germline CDR1 is LNHDA and CDR2 SQIVND (reference sequence). The CDR3 has 14 residues. V lost 4 bases and J lost 3, with 11 bases in between. DNA of the CDR3: TGTGCCAGTAGTACCCGGCGGTTAACAGATACGCAGTATTTT. Its protein product is CASSTRRLTDTQYF.

The gene calls are TRBV7-9 and TRBJ2-4, with 7 bases that match TRBD1. The germline CDR1 and CDR2 sequences are SEHNR and FQNEAQ (reference sequence). V trimming: 5 bases; J trimming: 3 bases; junction bases outside the gene matches: 10. There are 16 residues in the CDR3. This CDR3 is CASSLEYRGDKNIQYF. The CDR3 coding sequence is TGTGCCAGCAGCCTAGAATACAGGGGTGACAAAAACATTCAGTACTTC.

V usage is TRBV11-3 and J usage is TRBJ2-3; possible D gene TRBD2, 6 bases. The germline CDR1 and CDR2 sequences are SGHNT and YENEEA. The CDR3 runs to 16 residues. V lost 3 bases to trimming and J lost 2 bases, with 15 bases between them. The CDR3 here is CASSLGLAGNTDTQYF. The CDR3 DNA sequence: TGTGCCAGCAGCTTGGGCTTGGCGGGAAACACAGATACGCAGTATTTT.

In DNA, the CDR3 is TGTGCCTGGAGTGGGAGGACAGGATTGAAATCGTCCTATGGCTACACCTTC. Amino acid sequence: CAWSGRTGLKSSYGYTF. The rearrangement joins TRBV30 to TRBJ1-2, with 7 positions matching TRBD1. V shed 1 base, J shed 4 bases, and the junction held 15 bases outside the gene matches. This CDR3 is built from 17 residues. Germline-derived CDR1 and CDR2 are GTSNPN and SVGIG (reference sequence). The variable domain in full, with the rest retrieved from reference TRBV30 and TRBJ1-2, is SQTIHQWPATLVQPVGSPLSLECTVEGTSNPNLYWYRQAAGRGLQLLFYSVGIGQISSEVPQNLSASRPQDRQFILSSKKLLLSDSGFYLCAWSGRTGLKSSYGYTFGSGTRLTVV.

The chain employs TRBV7-2 and TRBJ2-7; TRBD1 might be the D (6 bases). CDR1 is SGHTA, CDR2 FQGNSA, per germline. The CDR3 runs to 16 residues. V was cut by 4 bases and J by 0 bases, with 16 bases left in between. This chain's CDR3 is CASSSVAGAGSYEQYF. DNA of the CDR3: TGTGCCAGCAGCTCCGTGGCAGGGGCTGGCTCCTACGAGCAGTACTTC.

Comment on this clone: One end of the junction does not line up with germline, which may come from a read error. The chain recombines TRBV7-7 with TRBJ2-2, with 8 bases that match TRBD1. The CDR3 has 13 amino acids. The germline CDR1 and CDR2 sequences are SSHAT and FNYEAQ (reference sequence). CDR3 in DNA: TGTGCTAGCAGCAGAGACAGGGGCCGGGAGCTGTTTTTT. Its protein product is CASSRDRGRELFF. Looking up the rest from reference TRBV7-7 and TRBJ2-2 gives the full variable domain: GAGVSQSPRYKVTKRGQDVTLRCDPISSHATLYWYQQALGQGPEFLTYFNYEAQPDKSGLPSDRFSAERPEGSISTLTIQRTEQRDSAMYRCASSRDRGRELFFGEGSRLTVL.

V is TRBV7-2 and J is TRBJ2-1; 7 bases are shared with TRBD2. The CDR3 has 14 residues. Germline V gene lookup returns CDR1 SGHTA and CDR2 FQGNSA. V was pared by 2 bases and J by 2 bases, with 0 bases of the junction left unmatched. The CDR3 nucleotides are TGTGCCAGCAGCTTAACTAGCGCCTACAATGAGCAGTTCTTC. Translated, it gives CASSLTSAYNEQFF.

This chain connects TRBV11-1 to TRBJ1-5; TRBD1 is a possible D gene (6 bases). The germline V and J ends were trimmed by 6 bases and 0 bases, with 15 bases remaining between them. The length of the CDR3 is 16 residues. Germline lookup yields CDR1 SGHAT and CDR2 FQDESV (reference sequence). CDR3 bases: TGTGCCAGCAGTTGGACAGCTCTTTATAGCAATCAGCCCCAGCATTTT. It is translated as CASSWTALYSNQPQHF.

The chain carries TRBV6-1 and TRBJ2-3; perhaps D is TRBD1 or TRBD2 (5 bases each). The V and J ends lost 6 bases and 6 bases respectively, with 13 bases between them. CDR3 length: 13 amino acids. Germline CDR1 is MNHNS and CDR2 is SASEGT. The DNA of the CDR3 is TGTGCCAGCAGGGGGGTTATCGGGGATACGCAGTATTTT. Residues: CASRGVIGDTQYF.

This clone was recorded only once. The V and J genes are TRBV23-1 and TRBJ1-5; no reliable D call. Being an ORF, TRBV23-1 has a function that is uncertain. Deletions cut 6 bases from V and 5 bases from J, with 14 bases between. This CDR3 has 14 residues. In DNA form, the CDR3 reads TGCGCCAGCAGCACACCCGAGGGCGATCAGCCCCAGCATTTT. Translating it yields CASSTPEGDQPQHF.

This chain connects TRBV6-1 to TRBJ1-5, with 7 nucleotides matching TRBD1. Germline V gene sequence: CDR1 MNHNS, CDR2 SASEGT. This CDR3 is 15 amino acids long. The V and J ends lost 6 bases and 3 bases, in that order; junction bases with no gene match: 8. CDR3: CASSEFDRANQPQHF. In DNA, the CDR3 is TGTGCCAGCAGCGAGTTCGACAGGGCCAATCAGCCCCAGCATTTT.

The rearrangement joins TRBV28 to TRBJ1-5, with TRBD1 identical over 7 bases. This CDR3 contains 21 residues. With V trimmed by 7 bases and J by 3 bases, 27 bases remained unmatched. Germline V gene data show CDR1 as MDHEN and CDR2 as SYDVKM. The CDR3 is CASTLLKRLRDRTSFNQPQHF. The CDR3 DNA follows: TGTGCCAGCACCTTGCTGAAGAGGCTTAGGGACAGAACGAGCTTCAATCAGCCCCAGCATTTT.

The chain combines TRBV30 with TRBJ2-3; possible D gene TRBD2, 5 bases. Trimming took 0 bases from V and 0 from J, leaving 10 bases between them. The germline CDR1 and CDR2 sequences are GTSNPN and SVGIG (reference sequence). The CDR3 length is 15 residues. The CDR3: CAWSVEGRSTDTQYF. The CDR3 nucleotides read TGTGCCTGGAGTGTAGAGGGCAGGAGCACAGATACGCAGTATTTT.